This is a list of T cell receptor beta chains from one sample in a study of T cells after posttransplantation cyclophosphamide. Some clones are missing from TCRdb's copy, which holds only in-frame ones; the method was immunoSEQ multiplex PCR. This table has roughly 17,000 clones, about 77% appearing once. Sequenced here: CD8+ T cells sorted from PBMCs, sampled approximately 2,000 days after a stem cell transplant with posttransplant cyclophosphamide. These receptors were collected from a female patient in her 40s who received an allogeneic stem cell transplant from a related donor, was CMV-positive, and had no GVHD. Some T cells may possibly be graft donor cells. Each CDR3 is given with its conserved first and last residue. D genes are given only for firm matches. Expanded clones are given a class, and other clones once, few, many or no size at all.

CDR3	DNA	D	size	V	J
CASSYTSGGSNEQFF	TGTGCCAGCAGTTACACTAGCGGGGGCTCTAATGAGCAGTTCTTC	TRBD2	once	TRBV6-5	TRBJ2-1
CASSSFSGYEQYF	TGTGCCAGTAGCTCCTTTTCAGGTTACGAGCAGTACTTC	-	-	TRBV19	TRBJ2-7
CASRRGSNEKLFF	TGTGCCAGCAGAAGGGGATCCAATGAAAAACTGTTTTTT	-	-	TRBV27	TRBJ1-4
CASSLGVAGGPLTREQYF	TGTGCCAGCAGTTTAGGGGTAGCGGGGGGGCCATTAACGCGTGAGCAGTACTTC	TRBD2	-	TRBV27	TRBJ2-7
CASRSFVTGRGNIQYF	TGTGCCAGCCGATCCTTCGTAACAGGGCGGGGGAACATTCAGTACTTC	-	-	TRBV28	TRBJ2-4
CASSSWTGQSGDTQYF	TGTGCCAGCAGCTCATGGACAGGGCAGAGTGGAGATACGCAGTATTTT	TRBD1	few	TRBV7-9	TRBJ2-3
CASSPASVVTGELFF	TGCGCCAGCAGCCCCGCTAGCGTCGTCACCGGGGAGCTGTTTTTT	-	-	TRBV5-1	TRBJ2-2
CASSPAHSYEQYF	TGTGCCAGCAGCCCTGCGCACTCCTACGAGCAGTACTTC	-	-	TRBV7-2	TRBJ2-7
CASSISGYNEQFF	TGTGCCAGTAGTATCTCGGGGTACAATGAGCAGTTCTTC	-	-	TRBV19	TRBJ2-1
CASSPTVRQLTDTQYF	TGTGCCAGTAGTCCAACCGTAAGACAGCTTACAGATACGCAGTATTTT	-	-	TRBV19	TRBJ2-3
CASSQDLRDNEQFF	TGCGCCAGCAGCCAAGATCTCAGGGATAATGAGCAGTTCTTC	-	-	TRBV4-1	TRBJ2-1
CASSYTGPNYGYTF	TGTGCCAGTAGTTATACAGGCCCGAACTATGGCTACACCTTC	-	-	TRBV19	TRBJ1-2
CASSYQQGEHSPLHF	TGTGCCAGCAGTTACCAACAGGGGGAACACTCACCCCTCCACTTT	TRBD1	once	TRBV6-6	TRBJ1-6
CASSPRDTVTTNEKLFF	TGCGCCAGCAGCCCACGGGATACGGTCACTACTAATGAAAAACTGTTTTTT	-	once	TRBV4-1	TRBJ1-4
CASSSGQVSYEQYF	TGTGCCAGCAGCTCCGGACAGGTTTCCTACGAGCAGTACTTC	-	-	TRBV21-1	TRBJ2-7
CASSVGSFVRSDEKLFF	TGTGCCAGCAGCGTAGGAAGTTTCGTCAGGTCGGATGAAAAACTGTTTTTT	-	-	TRBV9	TRBJ1-4
CASSFGRGPYEQYF	TGTGCCAGCAGTTTTGGCAGGGGTCCCTACGAGCAGTACTTC	-	-	TRBV27	TRBJ2-7
CASSTGWAGELFF	TGTGCCAGCAGCACGGGGTGGGCCGGGGAGCTGTTTTTT	-	-	TRBV2	TRBJ2-2
CASSYGREAFF	TGTGCCAGCAGTTACGGCAGGGAAGCTTTCTTT	-	-	TRBV6-5	TRBJ1-1
CASSSYGSSGNTIYF	TGTGCCAGTAGTAGCTACGGTAGCTCTGGAAACACCATATATTTT	-	-	TRBV19	TRBJ1-3
CASSPGLAGDEQFF	TGTGCCAGCAGCCCCGGACTAGCGGGGGATGAGCAGTTCTTC	TRBD2	-	TRBV7-9	TRBJ2-1
CASSTWGGDNQPQHF	TGTGCCAGCAGCACCTGGGGGGGGGACAATCAGCCCCAGCATTTT	-	-	TRBV9	TRBJ1-5
CASSGPLMGAPEKLFF	TGTGCCAGCAGTGGACCCTTGATGGGGGCGCCTGAAAAACTGTTTTTT	-	-	TRBV2	TRBJ1-4
CARELQGPMNKNEQFF	TGTGCCAGAGAGCTACAGGGCCCAATGAACAAAAATGAGCAGTTCTTC	-	-	TRBV7-3	TRBJ2-1
CASSLFAGGYEQFF	TGTGCCAGCAGCCTCTTCGCGGGGGGGTATGAGCAGTTCTTC	TRBD2	-	TRBV6-5	TRBJ2-1
CARAGAGASNEQFF	TGTGCCAGGGCAGGGGCCGGTGCGTCAAATGAGCAGTTCTTC	-	-	TRBV2	TRBJ2-1
CASSYRTGFGELFF	TGTGCCAGCAGTTACAGGACAGGGTTCGGGGAGCTGTTTTTT	TRBD1	-	TRBV6-5	TRBJ2-2
CASSQATGYTEAFF	TGTGCCAGCAGCCAGGCGACAGGTTACACTGAAGCTTTCTTT	-	few	TRBV4-2	TRBJ1-1
CASSRQGGDTDTQYF	TGTGCCAGCAGCCGTCAGGGCGGGGACACAGATACGCAGTATTTT	-	once	TRBV7-9	TRBJ2-3
CASSPGRSSYNEQFF	TGTGCCAGCAGCCCTGGTAGAAGCTCCTACAATGAGCAGTTCTTC	-	-	TRBV7-9	TRBJ2-1
CASSAPTGNTEAFF	TGTGCCAGCAGCGCGCCTACAGGGAACACTGAAGCTTTCTTT	-	few	TRBV6-1	TRBJ1-1
CASSLSYPGELFF	TGTGCCAGCAGTTTATCCTACCCCGGGGAGCTGTTTTTT	-	-	TRBV27	TRBJ2-2
CASVEGPGNTEAFF	TGTGCCAGCGTGGAGGGACCGGGGAACACTGAAGCTTTCTTT	-	-	TRBV13	TRBJ1-1
CASSLRLAEETQYF	TGCGCCAGCAGCTTGAGGCTAGCGGAAGAGACCCAGTACTTC	TRBD2	-	TRBV5-1	TRBJ2-5
CASSTTMTGFEKLFF	TGTGCCAGCAGTACTACAATGACAGGGTTTGAAAAACTGTTTTTT	TRBD1	-	TRBV27	TRBJ1-4
CASSHATGTGGLWNTEAFF	TGCGCCAGCAGCCACGCCACCGGGACAGGGGGCCTATGGAACACTGAAGCTTTCTTT	TRBD1	medium-sized	TRBV4-1	TRBJ1-1
CATLVEFGANVLTF	TGTGCCACCCTGGTTGAGTTCGGGGCCAACGTCCTGACTTTC	-	once	TRBV2	TRBJ2-6
CASSQDLGTSGGTFSYNEQFF	TGCGCCAGCAGCCAAGATCTTGGGACTAGCGGGGGGACCTTCTCCTACAATGAGCAGTTCTTC	TRBD2	few	TRBV4-3	TRBJ2-1
CASSLAGQGGAGANVLTF	TGCGCCAGCAGCTTGGCCGGACAGGGGGGCGCTGGGGCCAACGTCCTGACTTTC	TRBD1	-	TRBV5-1	TRBJ2-6
CASSPRDFTDTQYF	TGTGCCAGCAGCCCAAGGGACTTCACAGATACGCAGTATTTT	-	-	TRBV7-3	TRBJ2-3
CASSPSTGAKQPQHF	TGTGCCAGCAGTCCGTCGACAGGGGCCAAACAGCCCCAGCATTTT	TRBD1	-	TRBV27	TRBJ1-5
CASSVATGSNYGYTF	TGTGCCAGCAGCGTAGCTACAGGATCTAACTATGGCTACACCTTC	-	few	TRBV9	TRBJ1-2
CASSASPGGSYNEQFF	TGTGCCAGCAGCGCGAGCCCCGGGGGCTCCTACAATGAGCAGTTCTTC	-	-	TRBV7-9	TRBJ2-1
CASSLAEGSRMGNEQFF	TGTGCCAGCAGTTTGGCCGAGGGCAGTAGGATGGGCAATGAGCAGTTCTTC	-	once	TRBV28	TRBJ2-1
CASSYQGDNEQFF	TGTGCCAGCAGTTATCAGGGCGACAATGAGCAGTTCTTC	-	medium-sized	TRBV27	TRBJ2-1
CASSLVGGTDTQYF	TGTGCCAGCAGCTTAGTCGGGGGCACAGATACGCAGTATTTT	-	-	TRBV11-2	TRBJ2-3
CASSTFEETGAKNIQYF	TGTGCCAGTAGTACCTTCGAGGAGACGGGGGCCAAAAACATTCAGTACTTC	-	-	TRBV19	TRBJ2-4
CASSQGQGWEQYF	TGTGCCAGCAGCCAAGGCCAGGGTTGGGAGCAGTACTTC	-	few	TRBV4-2	TRBJ2-7
CASSPEEGVTYEQYF	TGTGCCAGCTCACCAGAGGAGGGAGTAACCTACGAGCAGTACTTC	-	-	TRBV18	TRBJ2-7
CASRKTGNTEAFF	TGTGCCAGCAGAAAGACAGGGAACACTGAAGCTTTCTTT	-	few	TRBV5-6	TRBJ1-1
CASSHMTDYNEQFF	TGCGCCAGCAGCCACATGACAGACTACAATGAGCAGTTCTTC	-	few	TRBV4-1	TRBJ2-1
CSVQGSINTGELFF	TGCAGCGTCCAGGGGTCCATAAACACCGGGGAGCTGTTTTTT	-	few	TRBV29-1	TRBJ2-2
CSATSNYGYTF	TGCAGTGCCACATCCAACTATGGCTACACCTTC	-	medium-sized	TRBV20-1	TRBJ1-2